Presented here are 25 T cell receptor beta chains from one specimen sequenced in a study of T cells in Graves' hyperthyroidism and ophthalmopathy. Amplification yielded TCR beta CDR3 regions, with RNA transcripts as the source. When the TCR CDR3 underwent first-round RT-PCR, the HTBI primer set was used. MiXCR, applied by TCRdb to the multiplex PCR reads, yields one record per CDR3 protein. The profile shows 400,000 or so distinct CDR3 sequences, about 14% of them singletons. The sequenced sample was blood. All receptors derive from a woman younger than 45 with Graves' ophthalmopathy.

The J gene is TRBJ2-7, the V gene TRBV29-1, with unresolved D. The CDR3 covers 12 residues. Trimming took off 4 bases at V and 4 bases at J, with 11 bases between the two ends. Germline V gene lookup returns CDR1 SQVTM and CDR2 ANQGSEA. CDR3 loop: CSVALGSYEQYF. The CDR3 DNA follows: TGCAGCGTTGCCCTGGGGTCGTACGAGCAGTACTTC.

This clonotype was detected a few times. CDR3 residues: CATYGEGAHGELFF. CDR3 nucleotides: TGTGCCACCTACGGGGAGGGGGCCCACGGGGAGCTGTTTTTT. The rearrangement joins TRBV11-3 to TRBJ2-2; D is tentatively TRBD1 or TRBD2 (7 bases each). The CDR3 is 14 residues long. The germline CDR1 and CDR2 sequences are SGHNT and YENEEA. Trimming pared 10 bases from V and 7 bases from J, leaving 19 bases between. Supplemented by reference TRBV11-3 and TRBJ2-2, the full variable domain reads EAGVVQSPRYKIIEKKQPVAFWCNPISGHNTLYWYLQNLGQGPELLIRYENEEAVDDSQLPKDRFSAERLKGVDSTLKIQPAELGDSAVYLCATYGEGAHGELFFGEGSRLTVL.

This clonotype has at least ten counts. The V call is TRBV18, the J call TRBJ1-1; D may be TRBD1 (5 bases). Per the germline V gene, CDR1 is KGHSH and CDR2 is LQKENI. V shed 6 bases and J shed 4 bases, with 18 bases lying between them. The CDR3 loop spans 15 amino acids. The CDR3 loop is CASSTGAGPSTEAFF. CDR3 nucleotides: TGTGCCAGCTCCACCGGGGCAGGGCCCAGCACTGAAGCTTTCTTT.

About this clonotype: A much larger clone differs from this one at a single base, so this may be a read error. The V call is TRBV28, the J call TRBJ2-2, with 9 bases matching TRBD1. CDR1 is MDHEN and CDR2 is SYDVKM in the germline V gene. The CDR3 is made up of 17 amino acids. The CDR3 DNA reads TGTGCCAGCAGACCGGACAGGGGCTGGGTGAACACCGGGAAGCTGTTTTTT. It yields the protein CASRPDRGWVNTGKLFF.

The chain carries TRBV6-1 and TRBJ2-5; D perhaps matches TRBD2 (6 bases). The CDR3 contains 14 residues. The germline gives CDR1 MNHNS, CDR2 SASEGT. The V gene lost 10 bases and the J gene lost 5 bases, with 20 bases spanning the gap. CDR3 DNA sequence: TGTGCCACTCGAGGCCGGAGGGCCGGTGAGACCCAGTACTTC. Amino acids: CATRGRRAGETQYF.

This clonotype was seen once. V is TRBV7-9 and J is TRBJ1-4; D is ambiguous. The germline gives CDR1 SEHNR, CDR2 FQNEAQ (reference sequence). The V end lost 6 bases, the J end lost 5 bases, and 16 bases lay between the germline ends. The CDR3 sequence is 15 residues long. CDR3 nucleotides: TGTGCCAGCAGACCTAATGGGCCTTCGAATGAAAAACTGTTTTTT. This sequence encodes CASRPNGPSNEKLFF.

Of note for this clonotype: It may be a read error: a sequence one base away is much more abundant. The rearrangement joins TRBV3-1 to TRBJ1-3; 9 positions agree with TRBD1. In germline, CDR1 is LGHDT, CDR2 YNNKEL (reference sequence). This CDR3 has 13 residues. Written as DNA, the CDR3 is TGTGCCTGCAGCGGACAGGGGGGAAACACCATATATTTT. It specifies CACSGQGGNTIYF.

This clonotype appeared a few times. One junction end does not reproduce the germline sequence, and a read error may be involved. V and J are TRBV11-2 and TRBJ2-3; 9 bases fit TRBD1. Looked up from germline, CDR1 is SGHAT and CDR2 is FQNNGV. CDR3 length: 15 amino acids. The CDR3 here is CAGSRGQGSTDTQYF. CDR3 nucleotides: TGTGCCGGCAGCCGGGGACAGGGTAGCACAGATACGCAGTATTTT.

In its sample, this clonotype was seen many times. The chain couples TRBV10-3 to TRBJ2-3, with D hard to call. V was trimmed by 3 bases and J by 2 bases, leaving 12 bases between them. Looked up from germline, CDR1 is ENHRY and CDR2 is SYGVKD. The CDR3 spans 15 residues. CDR3 nucleotide sequence: TGTGCCATCAGTGATGTCGCGAGTTCCACAGATACGCAGTATTTT. Amino acid sequence: CAISDVASSTDTQYF.

This clonotype was recorded many times. V gene TRBV2 combines with J gene TRBJ2-3; 7 bases align to TRBD1. Trimming cost V 10 bases and J 0 bases; bases outside gene matches: 7. CDR1 SNHLY and CDR2 FYNNEI come from the germline V gene. The CDR3 is made up of 14 amino acids. The DNA for the CDR3 is TGTGCCATCCGGGACAGCCGAAGCACAGATACGCAGTATTTT. Protein product: CAIRDSRSTDTQYF.

The chain uses TRBV6-4 and TRBJ2-1; 8 bases agree with TRBD2. The germline V gene encodes CDR1 MRHNA and CDR2 SNTAGT. CDR3 length: 15 residues. The ends lost 3 bases at V and 5 bases at J; junction bases unmatched: 6. DNA for the CDR3: TGTGCCAGCAGTGAAGCAGCGGGGGCCCACAATGAGCAGTTCTTC. It specifies CASSEAAGAHNEQFF.

This clonotype was counted at least ten times. V usage is TRBV3-1 and J usage is TRBJ1-2, with D unclear. This CDR3 has 15 amino acids. Per germline, CDR1 LGHDT and CDR2 YNNKEL (reference sequence). V was pared by 1 base and J by 1 base, with 10 bases between. The CDR3 coding sequence is TGTGCCAGCAGCCAAGCCCTAGGTCATAACTATGGCTACACCTTC. Translating it yields CASSQALGHNYGYTF.

This clonotype was observed many times. The rearrangement links TRBV29-1 to TRBJ2-7; D is possibly TRBD1 (6 bases). The CDR3 extends over 14 amino acids. Per the germline V gene, CDR1 is SQVTM and CDR2 is ANQGSEA. V lost 6 bases to trimming and J lost 3 bases, with 18 bases between them. CDR3 DNA: TGCAGCGTAATAATCCCGGGACATAGCTACGAGCAGTACTTC. Amino acids: CSVIIPGHSYEQYF.

The sample holds many counts of this clonotype. The rearrangement joins TRBV29-1 to TRBJ1-1; 8 bases agree with TRBD1. There are 14 residues in the CDR3. Losses at the gene ends were 7 bases for V and 3 bases for J; bases not matched to a gene: 10. The germline V gene encodes CDR1 SQVTM and CDR2 ANQGSEA. CDR3 nucleotides: TGCAGCGGCCGAAGGACAGGGTTGGACACTGAAGCTTTCTTT. It specifies CSGRRTGLDTEAFF.

This clonotype was found many times. The chain joins TRBV28 to TRBJ2-7; D remains ambiguous. V lost 3 bases to trimming and J lost 2 bases, with 8 bases between them. Per the germline V gene, CDR1 is MDHEN and CDR2 is SYDVKM. This CDR3 comprises 13 residues. The CDR3 nucleotides are TGTGCCAGCAGTTTCTCCGCGCCCTACGAGCAGTACTTC. Translating gives CASSFSAPYEQYF.

The chain couples TRBV24-1 to TRBJ2-3; TRBD1 agrees at 11 bases. The J segment lost 6 bases and the V segment lost 4 bases, leaving 8 bases of the junction unmatched. Germline assignment: CDR1 KGHDR and CDR2 SFDVKD. The CDR3 consists of 16 residues. DNA of the CDR3: TGTGCCACCAGTGACCGGACAGGGGGCTTAGGGGATACGCAGTATTTT. Its translation: CATSDRTGGLGDTQYF.

This clonotype was counted many times. V is TRBV9 and J is TRBJ2-7; the D gene is possibly TRBD2 (5 bases). Between the trimmed V and J ends, which lost 0 bases and 7 bases, there was a span of 17 bases. This CDR3 spans 15 amino acids. The V gene's germline CDR1 is SGDLS and CDR2 YYNGEE. The CDR3 nucleotides read TGTGCCAGCAGCGTAGGTGGAGGCGATTTGGGGGAGCAGTACTTC. Residues: CASSVGGGDLGEQYF.

This clonotype was counted ten times or more. The genes are TRBV7-4 and TRBJ2-1, with D tentatively TRBD2 (7 bases). The CDR3 is made up of 17 amino acids. V was cut by 0 bases and J by 0 bases, with 12 bases left in between. CDR1 is SGHVT and CDR2 is SQSDAQ in the germline V gene. In DNA, the CDR3 is TGTGCCAGCAGCTTAGCGGGCGGGGGCATCTCCTACAATGAGCAGTTCTTC. It specifies CASSLAGGGISYNEQFF.

The sample holds a few counts of this clonotype. The V gene is TRBV19, the J gene TRBJ1-5; D is undetermined. This CDR3 has 15 residues. Per germline, CDR1 LNHDA and CDR2 SQIVND (reference sequence). The V and J ends lost 6 bases and 0 bases respectively, with 12 bases between them. The CDR3 coding sequence is TGTGCCAGTAGGGAGGAGCAGATTAGCAATCAGCCCCAGCATTTT. This translates into CASREEQISNQPQHF.

This clonotype occurred many times. The V call is TRBV11-2, the J call TRBJ2-6; D not resolved. Looked up from germline, CDR1 is SGHAT and CDR2 is FQNNGV. The CDR3 extends over 13 amino acids. V was cut by 3 bases and J by 3 bases, with 3 bases left in between. The CDR3 sequence: CASSFDGANVLTF. The CDR3 coding sequence is TGTGCCAGCAGCTTTGATGGGGCCAACGTCCTGACTTTC.

The V gene is TRBV20-1, the J gene TRBJ2-7, with TRBD1 matching 7 bases. Trimming cost V 4 bases and J 6 bases; bases outside gene matches: 15. CDR1 is DFQATT, CDR2 SNEGSKA, per germline (reference sequence). This CDR3 comprises 15 residues. The CDR3 sequence is CSAILTGTGEGEQYF. In nucleotides, the CDR3 is TGCAGTGCTATACTGACCGGAACAGGGGAAGGCGAGCAGTACTTC.

This rearrangement joins TRBV20-1 to TRBJ2-1; D is undetermined. The CDR3 runs 14 residues. Trimming shortened V by 6 bases and J by 9 bases, and 21 bases separated the two germline ends. Germline-derived CDR1 and CDR2 are DFQATT and SNEGSKA (reference sequence). This CDR3 reads CSASRLRRISEQFF. The CDR3 DNA reads as TGCAGTGCGAGCAGACTTCGCAGAATCAGTGAGCAGTTCTTC.

This clonotype was seen many times. The rearrangement links TRBV7-3 to TRBJ2-1, with 8 bases matching TRBD2. This CDR3 contains 14 residues. Germline V CDR1 and CDR2: SGHTA, FQGTGA. V shed 0 bases and J 10 bases; nucleotides not matched to a gene: 5. This chain's CDR3 is CASSLTGLAGEQFF. The CDR3 bases are TGTGCCAGCAGCTTAACAGGACTAGCAGGCGAGCAGTTCTTC.

This clonotype appeared many times. The chain couples TRBV20-1 to TRBJ1-1, with D unclear. V was pared by 3 bases and J by 0 bases, with 20 bases between. CDR1 DFQATT and CDR2 SNEGSKA come from the germline V gene (reference sequence). The CDR3 runs 17 residues. The CDR3 DNA is TGCAGTGCTAGCCCGCGGTTAACGTTTTTCGTGAACACTGAAGCTTTCTTT. Residues: CSASPRLTFFVNTEAFF.

This clonotype has a count of ten or more. The J gene is TRBJ1-1, the V gene TRBV20-1; no reliable D call. Per the germline V gene, CDR1 is DFQATT and CDR2 is SNEGSKA (reference sequence). The V and J ends lost 0 bases and 8 bases respectively, with 13 bases between them. CDR3 length: 13 residues. CDR3 amino acids: CSARDLRAEEAFF. DNA of the CDR3: TGCAGTGCTAGAGATTTAAGGGCGGAAGAAGCTTTCTTT.